The 4 T cell receptor beta chains given below trace back to one sample, sequenced in a study of cytomegalovirus exposure and HLA in healthy donors. PCR amplification relied on 60 Vbeta primers (plus 13 Jbeta primers). This table comes from immunoSEQ multiplex PCR, and its TCRdb copy is limited to in-frame clones, with some not included. The sample contains 100,000 to 150,000 clones, about 16% of which appear only once. Sequencing used PBMCs. All receptors come from a woman younger than 35 in good health and CMV-seronegative.

This clone was observed a handful of times. The V call is TRBV6-5, the J call TRBJ2-5, with TRBD1 as a possible D gene (6 bases). CDR1 and CDR2 from the germline V gene are MNHEY and SVGAGI. The CDR3 covers 11 residues. Trimming removed 8 bases at V and 5 bases at J, with 9 bases between. The CDR3 coding sequence is TGTGCCAGCGGGGGCTGGGAGACCCAGTACTTC. Its translation is CASGGWETQYF.

This sequence joins TRBV7-6 and TRBJ2-2; 10 nucleotides line up with TRBD1. Per germline, CDR1 SGHVS and CDR2 FNYEAQ. With V trimmed by 5 bases and J by 4 bases, 7 bases remained unmatched. The CDR3 totals 16 residues. This CDR3 is CASSQQGTGATGELFF. CDR3 DNA sequence: TGTGCCAGCAGCCAACAGGGGACAGGGGCCACCGGGGAGCTGTTTTTT.

This clone was seen a handful of times. This chain joins TRBV7-8 and TRBJ1-5; D possibly corresponds to TRBD1 (6 bases). V lost 0 bases to trimming and J lost 9 bases, with 18 bases between them. Looked up from germline, CDR1 is SGHVS and CDR2 is FQNEAQ. The CDR3 consists of 16 residues. CDR3 nucleotide sequence: TGTGCCAGCAGCTTAGCTTCCAGGGGAAAGAAGGGGCCCCAGCATTTT. As protein: CASSLASRGKKGPQHF.

The chain joins TRBV28 to TRBJ2-5, with 13 bases lining up with TRBD2. This CDR3 has 15 residues. With 5 bases clipped from V and 2 bases from J, the junction kept 2 bases outside the gene matches. The germline V gene has CDR1 MDHEN and CDR2 SYDVKM. The CDR3 DNA is TGTGCCAGCAGTACTAGCGGGAGGGTACAAGAGACCCAGTACTTC. Amino acid sequence: CASSTSGRVQETQYF.